The source of this T cell receptor (beta chain) is a study of vaccination effects on CD4 cells after COVID-19. Looking at the study overall: All study participants received two doses of BNT162b2 or mRNA-1273 vaccine.

Sequencing was performed with immunoSEQ multiplex PCR; in TCRdb, only in-frame clones are kept and a portion is missing. The sample lists around 71,000 clones; 65% to 85% were seen once. Under the ViraFEST assay, PBMC were stimulated with viral peptide pools so that antigen-specific CD4+ T cells expanded. Sequencing was performed afterwards. The culture ran for roughly 10 days before CD4+ T cells were isolated. Previously uninfected by SARS-CoV-2, the vaccine recipients also showed negative nucleocapsid antibodies. About this clone itself: Its antigen is still unknown.

The source was CD4+ T cells from PBMCs cultured with HCoV-OC43 spike peptides, collected before COVID-19 vaccination. Subset indicated: HCoV-OC43 spike overlapping peptide pool stimulation. This clonotype originated in a human donor who received a COVID-19 vaccine.

CDR3 amino acids: CASSQDRGGETQYF. As DNA, the CDR3 is TGCGCCAGCAGCCAGGACAGGGGAGGAGAGACCCAGTACTTC. The chain carries TRBV4-1 and TRBJ2-5; 9 nucleotides align to TRBD1. Germline CDR1 is MGHRA and CDR2 is YSYEKL. The CDR3 contains 14 residues. J was trimmed by 4 bases and V by 3 bases; bases with no gene match: 3.